This record looks at one TCR beta chain sequence and its context. Germline CDR1 MNHEY, CDR2 SMNVEV (reference sequence). The CDR3 loop spans 12 amino acids. J gave up 6 bases and V 8 bases, and 4 bases lay outside the gene matches. 60 Vbeta and 13 Jbeta primers were used in PCR. The table came from immunoSEQ multiplex PCR; TCRdb's copy has only in-frame clones and leaves some out. The sample contains just under 250,000 clones, about 80% of which appear only once. The data derive from a study of cytomegalovirus exposure and HLA in healthy donors. The chain employs TRBV27 and TRBJ2-1, with 7 bases fitting TRBD1. Sequences were obtained from PBMCs. This TCR was recovered from a woman in her thirties or forties in good health and CMV-seropositive. As DNA, the CDR3 is TGTGCCAGCGACAGGGTCAGCAATGAGCAGTTCTTC. This gives the protein CASDRVSNEQFF.